This T cell receptor (beta chain) was sequenced during a study of sequential checkpoint blockade in melanoma. The wider study: After nivolumab or ipilimumab alone, around 24 patients had week-13 rebiopsies.

Treatment noted: randomized to nivolumab then ipilimumab (arm A) or the reverse (arm B). This CDR3 has 16 amino acids. V lost 1 base and J lost 4; bases outside the gene matches: 4. The germline CDR1 and CDR2 sequences are LNHDA and SQIVND (reference sequence). Profiling relied on immunoSEQ multiplex PCR, and the TCRdb table lists in-frame clones only, not all of them. This sample yields roughly 20,000 clones, of which 27% are seen a single time; roughly 6.7% belongs to the top ten. The gene calls are TRBV19 and TRBJ2-2, with TRBD1 identical over 9 bases. The sequence came from a human donor with melanoma. Sequenced material: tumor tissue (inferred from file names), taken from a patient given nivolumab and ipilimumab in sequence. This CDR3 reads CASSIVGTGFTGELFF. CDR3 bases: TGTGCCAGTAGTATAGTCGGGACAGGGTTCACCGGGGAGCTGTTTTTT.